One and the same sample provided the 24 T cell receptor beta chains below, sequenced in a study of tumor and adjacent non-tumor tissue in lung cancer (dated by TCRdb to the late 2010s). RNA was isolated from bulk unsorted tissue, and RNA quality was assessed with a NanoDrop ND-1000 and an Agilent 2100. Distant non-tumor tissue taken more than 3 cm from the tumor edge was used as the normal lung sample. Preparation of the library involved multiplex PCR. TCRdb names Illumina HiSeq 2500 as the instrument used. Following protocols modified from ARM-PCR, the researchers constructed TCRbeta libraries through three rounds of nested PCR with primers (Table S4). The public reads were reprocessed in TCRdb via fastp at Q25 and MiXCR, keeping in-frame beta chains. CDR3 protein duplicates are merged, each entry listing the most common genes and DNA. The sample records about 50,000 distinct CDR3 sequences, about 80% of which are singletons. The ten largest make up roughly 25% of the sample.

The sequenced material came from distant non-tumor lung tissue. Every receptor here comes from a woman aged 55 to 70 with non-small cell lung cancer.

This clonotype was counted once. V usage is TRBV12-3 or TRBV12-4 and J usage is TRBJ2-2; the match to TRBD1 covers 8 bases. This CDR3 region has 15 residues. With V trimmed by 6 bases and J by 5 bases, 8 bases remained unmatched. CDR3 bases: TGTGCCAGCAGCGGACAGGGCCTGAATACCGGGGAGCTGTTTTTT. It specifies CASSGQGLNTGELFF.

Concerning this clonotype: A much more abundant neighbour one base away suggests this may be a read error. The J gene is TRBJ2-3, the V gene TRBV30, with D unclear. CDR3 size: 13 residues. The germline V and J ends were trimmed by 3 bases and 6 bases, with 13 bases remaining between them. Germline CDR1 and CDR2: GTSNPN and SVGIG (reference sequence). In DNA, the CDR3 is TGTGCCTGGAGGGGTACCTCGCTCGATACGCAGTATTTT. Its protein product is CAWRGTSLDTQYF.

On this clonotype: Because the CDR3 is missing its conserved closing phenylalanine or tryptophan, this is likely a read error. The limits of the CDR3 on the DNA are not certain, so only TCRdb's listed CDR3 is given. The chain combines TRBV4-3 with TRBJ1-1; the D segment call TRBD1 is taken from the table without a DNA check. A total of 15 residues make up the CDR3, ends included. Germline V gene data show CDR1 as LGHNA and CDR2 as YSLEER. The CDR3 is CASSETGGRGTEALS.

On this clonotype: Germline is not matched at one junction end, which may reflect a read error. V gene TRBV12-3 or TRBV12-4 combines with J gene TRBJ2-7; 8 bases are shared with TRBD1. This CDR3 has 16 amino acids. CDR3 sequence (DNA): TGTGCCATCAGTTTTTCGCGGGCAGGGGGCAAGAATGAGCAGTACTTC. Its protein is CAISFSRAGGKNEQYF.

The rearrangement joins TRBV6-6 to TRBJ2-7, with 9 bases that match TRBD1. CDR1 is MNHNY and CDR2 is SVGAGI in the germline V gene (reference sequence). Trimming at V came to 9 bases and at J to 4 bases, leaving 13 bases not matched to a gene. The CDR3 is 15 residues long. The CDR3, as DNA: TGTGCCAGATGTCGCCAGACAGGGGGAGATTACGAGCAGTACTTC. Translating it yields CARCRQTGGDYEQYF.

Points on this clonotype: Sequence at one end of the junction differs from germline and may be a read error. The CDR3, as DNA: TGTGCCCGGATGCCCTTATCCAGGGTCGGGGGAATGAACACTGGAGCTTTCTTT. Amino acid sequence: CARMPLSRVGGMNTGAFF. The chain has TRBV30 and TRBJ1-1, with TRBD1 as a possible D gene (5 bases). Germline V gene sequence: CDR1 GTSNPN, CDR2 SVGIG (reference sequence). This CDR3 is built from 18 residues.

Concerning this clonotype: The final CDR3 position lacks the conserved phenylalanine or tryptophan, pointing to a likely read error. This chain joins TRBV5-6 and TRBJ2-5; 9 bases are a match to TRBD2. The CDR3 runs to 15 residues. Germline CDR1 and CDR2: SGHDT and YYEEEE. Unmatched junction bases numbered 9, after V lost 4 bases and J lost 5 bases. CDR3 loop: CASSTTSGLLETQYL. The CDR3 nucleotides read TGTGCCAGCAGCACGACTAGCGGACTCCTGGAGACCCAGTACTTA.

About this clonotype itself: It may be a read error: a sequence one base away is much more abundant. The genes are TRBV7-9 and TRBJ2-1, with TRBD2 as a possible D gene (5 bases). The V end lost 7 bases, the J end lost 10 bases, and 14 bases lay between the germline ends. Looked up from germline, CDR1 is SEHNR and CDR2 is FQNEAQ (reference sequence). The CDR3 spans 12 residues. CDR3 bases: TGTGCCAGCACTCGATTCGGAGGAGAGCAGTTCTTC. It codes for CASTRFGGEQFF. The full variable domain, completed using reference TRBV7-9 and TRBJ2-1, is DTGVSQNPRHKITKRGQNVTFRCDPISEHNRLYWYRQTLGQGPEFLTYFQNEAQLEKSRLLSDRFSAERPKGSFSTLEIQRTEQGDSAMYLCASTRFGGEQFFGPGTRLTVL.

Points on this clonotype: The junction differs from germline at one of its ends, possibly a read error. This sequence joins TRBV6-5 and TRBJ1-4, with a possible D match to TRBD1 (5 bases). The V gene's germline CDR1 is MNHEY and CDR2 SVGAGI. This CDR3 contains 17 residues. The DNA for the CDR3 is TGTGCCATCAGTTACTCCGAAGGGGCGAGGGAGGGAGAAAAACTGTCGTTT. It translates to CAISYSEGAREGEKLSF.

With respect to this clonotype: No conserved phenylalanine or tryptophan is present at the end of the CDR3, so a read error is the likely explanation. The rearrangement links TRBV28 to TRBJ1-1; no clear D. The V gene lost 1 base and the J gene lost 4 bases, with 13 bases spanning the gap. This CDR3 spans 15 amino acids. CDR1 is MDHEN and CDR2 is SYDVKM in the germline V gene. The CDR3 reads CASSLLPPTSTEAFY. DNA of the CDR3: TGTGCCAGCAGTTTATTGCCTCCTACCAGCACTGAAGCTTTCTAT.

Regarding this clonotype: Likely a read error: the CDR3 ends without its conserved phenylalanine or tryptophan. The chain combines TRBV4-1 with TRBJ1-1; D is unresolved. Germline values: CDR1 MGHRA, CDR2 YSYEKL. V gave up 3 bases and J gave up 5 bases, with 19 bases separating them. This CDR3 has 16 amino acids. CDR3 sequence: CASSHPLGRAVTEAFC. In nucleotides, the CDR3 is TGCGCCAGCAGCCATCCGTTGGGGAGGGCCGTAACTGAAGCTTTCTGT.

About this clonotype: One junction end disagrees with the germline gene, perhaps due to a read error. This chain uses TRBV11-3 with TRBJ1-3; D gene unclear. The CDR3 sequence is 13 residues long. Germline CDR1 reads SGHNT; CDR2 reads YENEEA. This chain's CDR3 is CATGEGSGNIIYF. DNA of the CDR3: TGTGCCACCGGGGAGGGCTCTGGAAACATCATATATTTT.

This clonotype was seen ten or more times. J is TRBJ2-7 and V is TRBV24-1; the D is unclear. V was trimmed by 5 bases and J by 0 bases, leaving 4 bases between them. Germline V gives CDR1 KGHDR, CDR2 SFDVKD. The length of the CDR3 is 12 residues. This CDR3 is CATSGGSYEQYF. In DNA, the CDR3 is TGTGCCACCAGTGGGGGCTCCTACGAGCAGTACTTC.

The chain recombines TRBV6-2 or TRBV6-3 with TRBJ2-7, with a weak D call TRBD2 (6 bases). CDR3 length: 16 residues. Germline values: CDR1 MNHEY, CDR2 SVGEGT. Trimming left V 5 bases short and J 7 bases short, with 24 bases between. CDR3 DNA: TGTGCCAGCAGTCCATCTCCCGGGAGCCCCCCATGGGAGCAGTACTTC. This gives the protein CASSPSPGSPPWEQYF.

This rearrangement joins TRBV12-3 or TRBV12-4 to TRBJ2-5; D ambiguous. The CDR3 length is 12 residues. As DNA, the CDR3 is TGTGCTAACAGTTTCTACCAAGAGACCCAGTACTTC. Amino acids: CANSFYQETQYF.

With respect to this clonotype: Its ends do not fully match the called genes, so a read error is possible. The CDR3 DNA follows: TGTGCCAGCAGCTCACTTAGCGGGAGGTACAACGATCAGTACTTC. The encoded protein is CASSSLSGRYNDQYF. The J gene is TRBJ2-7, the V gene TRBV5-4; TRBD2 matches 10 bases. CDR1 and CDR2 (germline): SGHNT, YYREEE (reference sequence). CDR3 size: 15 residues. The variable domain in full, completed from reference TRBV5-4 and TRBJ2-7, reads ETGVTQSPTHLIKTRGQQVTLRCSSQSGHNTVSWYQQALGQGPQFIFQYYREEENGRGNFPPRFSGLQFPNYSSELNVNALELDDSALYLCASSSLSGRYNDQYFGPGTRLTVT.

On this clonotype itself: One junction end disagrees with the germline gene, perhaps due to a read error. The chain couples TRBV6-2 or TRBV6-3 to TRBJ2-6; D is undetermined. The CDR3 spans 16 residues. CDR1 and CDR2 (germline): MNHEY, SVGEGT. CDR3 protein: CASSYSEASEANVLAF. In DNA form, the CDR3 reads TGTGCCAGCAGTTACTCGGAAGCCTCCGAGGCCAACGTCCTGGCTTTC.

A remark on this clonotype: The junction departs from germline at one end; a sequencing error may be responsible. This chain's CDR3 is CASSPSRNTDTRCF. The CDR3 nucleotides are TGTGCCAGCAGCCCATCGCGGAACACAGATACGCGGTGTTTT. The chain has TRBV7-2 and TRBJ2-3, with unresolved D. This CDR3 spans 14 amino acids. Germline V gene lookup returns CDR1 SGHTA and CDR2 FQGNSA.

In regard to this clonotype: One junction end does not reproduce the germline sequence, and a read error may be involved. The chain couples TRBV4-2 to TRBJ2-2; 11 positions match TRBD2. The CDR3 sequence is 17 residues long. The germline V gene encodes CDR1 LGHNA and CDR2 YNFKEQ. The CDR3 loop is CASSPGGTSGNAGELFF. CDR3 nucleotides: TGTGCCAGCAGCCCGGGCGGGACTAGCGGAAACGCCGGGGAACTGTTTTTT.

The rearrangement uses TRBV30 and TRBJ2-7; 11 bases map to TRBD2. The CDR3 has 15 residues. The germline V gene has CDR1 GTSNPN and CDR2 SVGIG (reference sequence). V lost 5 bases, J lost 4 bases, and 10 bases stayed unmatched. The CDR3 DNA is TGTGCCTGGGCCAAGGAACTAGCGGGAGTTTACGAGCAGTACTTC. The encoded protein is CAWAKELAGVYEQYF.

As for this clonotype: Without the conserved terminal phenylalanine or tryptophan, this CDR3 likely stems from a read error. J is TRBJ2-2 and V is TRBV6-5; D is possibly TRBD2 (5 bases). The germline gives CDR1 MNHEY, CDR2 SVGAGI. CDR3 length equals 15 residues. CDR3 residues: CASSPRRANTGELFL. The CDR3 DNA is TGTGCGAGCAGTCCCAGGCGGGCAAACACCGGGGAGCTGTTTTTA.

J is TRBJ2-1 and V is TRBV5-6; TRBD2 matches at 9 bases. CDR3 size: 17 residues. After removal of 1 base from V and 7 bases from J, the junction contained 12 bases not matched to a gene. CDR1 and CDR2 (germline): SGHDT, YYEEEE. CDR3 protein: CASSLLSGGGARNEQFF. In nucleotides, the CDR3 is TGTGCCAGCAGCTTGTTATCCGGCGGGGGGGCGCGGAATGAGCAGTTCTTC.

V gene TRBV6-1 combines with J gene TRBJ2-7; 9 nucleotides agree with TRBD1. CDR3 length: 14 residues. V shed 4 bases, J shed 10 bases, and the junction held 11 bases outside the gene matches. Looked up from germline, CDR1 is MNHNS and CDR2 is SASEGT. CDR3 protein: CASSGQDRGAEQYF. In DNA form, the CDR3 reads TGTGCCAGCAGTGGGCAGGACAGGGGAGCCGAACAGTACTTC.

This chain's CDR3 is CANRFRRFDRPYEQYF. The CDR3 bases are TGTGCAAATCGCTTTAGACGTTTCGACCGTCCCTACGAGCAGTACTTC. The chain joins TRBV12-2 to TRBJ2-7. TRBV12-2 is deemed a pseudogene. The CDR3 totals 16 residues.